This T cell receptor beta chain was obtained from a study of early T cells in non-severe SARS-CoV-2 infection. Study-level results: Anti-spike CD8 responses were favored in VDJdb matching, and private and CD4 specificities were missed.

There are many counts of this clonotype. Its antigen is undetermined. The CDR3 is 15 residues long. The V end was cut by 2 bases, the J end by 2 bases, with 11 bases between. Looked up from germline, CDR1 is SGHTA and CDR2 is FQGTGA. The library protocol tagged individual cDNA molecules with unique molecular identifiers. TCRdb reprocessed the 5' RACE reads via MiXCR and lists one record per CDR3 protein. The sample yields some 56,000 distinct CDR3 sequences, roughly a tenth seen once. The chain carries TRBV7-3 and TRBJ2-3, with D possibly being TRBD2 (6 bases). The clonotype comes from an adult who was a healthcare worker with PCR-confirmed SARS-CoV-2 infection or an uninfected control (not recorded which). Sequencing was performed on whole blood. CDR3 sequence reads: CASSLDGGTTDTQYF. As DNA, the CDR3 is TGTGCCAGCAGCTTAGATGGCGGGACCACAGATACGCAGTATTTT.